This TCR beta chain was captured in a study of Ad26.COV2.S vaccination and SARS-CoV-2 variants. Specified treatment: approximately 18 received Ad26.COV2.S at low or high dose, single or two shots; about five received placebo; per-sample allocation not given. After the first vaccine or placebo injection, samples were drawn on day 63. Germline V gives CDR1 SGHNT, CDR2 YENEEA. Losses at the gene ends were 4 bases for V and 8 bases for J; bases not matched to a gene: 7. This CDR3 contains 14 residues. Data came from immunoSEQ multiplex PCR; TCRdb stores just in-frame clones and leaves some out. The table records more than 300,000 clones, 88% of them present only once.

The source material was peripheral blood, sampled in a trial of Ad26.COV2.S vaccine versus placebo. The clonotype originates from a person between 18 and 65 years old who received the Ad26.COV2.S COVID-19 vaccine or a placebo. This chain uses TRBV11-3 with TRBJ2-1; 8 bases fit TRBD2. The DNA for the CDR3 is TGTGCCAGCAGCTCCGGGGGGGCTCGCGATGAGCAGTTCTTC. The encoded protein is CASSSGGARDEQFF.